The rows below give T cell receptor beta chains drawn from one sample of a study of T cells in Graves' hyperthyroidism and ophthalmopathy. TCRdb called the multiplex PCR reads again in MiXCR, with one record for every CDR3 protein. The table has 550,000 to 800,000 distinct CDR3 sequences, roughly 17% seen once. The sample comprised blood. The source of these receptors is a man aged 50-59 years with Graves' hyperthyroidism. Each CDR3 is given without its conserved first and last residue. Each record gives: CDR3 protein, D gene, V gene, J gene. D genes are given only for firm matches.

cdr3_aa: ASSLGSTATGNTIY
d_call: .
v_call: TRBV7-2
j_call: TRBJ1-3

cdr3_aa: AIKPGQGFQETQY
d_call: TRBD1
v_call: TRBV10-3
j_call: TRBJ2-5

cdr3_aa: AISESGATYEQY
d_call: .
v_call: TRBV10-3
j_call: TRBJ2-7

cdr3_aa: ASSLWFNRGHLTDTQY
d_call: TRBD1
v_call: TRBV7-9
j_call: TRBJ2-3

cdr3_aa: AWTTGGKDQPQH
d_call: TRBD1
v_call: TRBV30
j_call: TRBJ1-5

cdr3_aa: ASSQVGLFAARSSYEQY
d_call: .
v_call: TRBV4-3
j_call: TRBJ2-7

cdr3_aa: ASSEAGTTNEKLF
d_call: .
v_call: TRBV6-1
j_call: TRBJ1-4

cdr3_aa: ASSLIAGFQETQY
d_call: .
v_call: TRBV11-2
j_call: TRBJ2-5

cdr3_aa: SVGGSSTDTQY
d_call: .
v_call: TRBV29-1
j_call: TRBJ2-3

cdr3_aa: ASSYSRAGGIYGYT
d_call: TRBD1
v_call: TRBV6-5
j_call: TRBJ1-2

cdr3_aa: ALLGPRVANQGRAGLYGYT
d_call: .
v_call: TRBV7-9
j_call: TRBJ1-2

cdr3_aa: ASSLRTSGDNEQF
d_call: TRBD2
v_call: TRBV7-3
j_call: TRBJ2-1

cdr3_aa: ASSPSGSTLEAF
d_call: .
v_call: TRBV28
j_call: TRBJ1-1

cdr3_aa: ASSPGLSTEAF
d_call: .
v_call: TRBV6-1
j_call: TRBJ1-1

cdr3_aa: SAAPTLAYATQQY
d_call: TRBD2
v_call: TRBV20-1
j_call: TRBJ2-7

cdr3_aa: ATSVGNQPQH
d_call: .
v_call: TRBV24-1
j_call: TRBJ1-5

cdr3_aa: SAIGTASEQF
d_call: .
v_call: TRBV20-1
j_call: TRBJ2-1

cdr3_aa: ASSTVAGGPGELF
d_call: TRBD2
v_call: TRBV12-3/TRBV12-4
j_call: TRBJ2-2

cdr3_aa: AISDLSGTSTDTQY
d_call: .
v_call: TRBV10-3
j_call: TRBJ2-3

cdr3_aa: ASSQDSVNTEAF
d_call: .
v_call: TRBV3-1
j_call: TRBJ1-1